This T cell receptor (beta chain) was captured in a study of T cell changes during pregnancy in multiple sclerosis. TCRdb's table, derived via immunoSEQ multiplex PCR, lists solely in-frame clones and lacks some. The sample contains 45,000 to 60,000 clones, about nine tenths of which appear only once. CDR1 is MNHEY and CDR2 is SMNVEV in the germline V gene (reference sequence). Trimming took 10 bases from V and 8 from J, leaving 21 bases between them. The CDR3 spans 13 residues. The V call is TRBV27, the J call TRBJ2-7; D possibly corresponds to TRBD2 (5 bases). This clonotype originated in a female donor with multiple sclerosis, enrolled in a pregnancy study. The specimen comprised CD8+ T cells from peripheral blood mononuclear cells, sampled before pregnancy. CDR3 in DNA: TGTGCCACGTCACTAGGGCCTCCCTTGCAGCAGTACTTC. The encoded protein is CATSLGPPLQQYF.